A selection of T cell receptor beta chains follows, all from one sample in a study of cytomegalovirus exposure and HLA in healthy donors. Sequencing was performed with immunoSEQ multiplex PCR; in TCRdb, only in-frame clones are kept and a portion is missing. Here the sample spans 78,000 or so clones, around 94% being singletons. The sequenced sample consisted of PBMCs. The receptors shown here come from a woman aged 18-29 years in good health and CMV-seropositive. Both conserved end residues are part of each CDR3. The D gene is left open where the match is weak. Size is stated for part of the rows, as once, few or many counts, or as a class when the clone is expanded.

TRBJ2-7 12 TRBV7-7 NA NA CASSFSSYEQYF TGTGCTAGCAGTTTCAGCTCCTACGAGCAGTACTTC
TRBJ2-7 13 TRBV30 TRBD2 NA CAWSCLAGGEQYF TGTGCCTGGAGTTGTCTAGCGGGAGGCGAGCAGTACTTC
TRBJ1-1 14 TRBV5-1 NA NA CASSLASENTEAFF TGCGCCAGCAGCTTGGCTTCAGAGAACACTGAAGCTTTCTTT
TRBJ2-7 15 TRBV2 TRBD2 NA CASRVTSGSTYEQYF TGTGCCAGCAGGGTGACTAGCGGAAGTACCTACGAGCAGTACTTC
TRBJ2-5 14 TRBV7-3 TRBD1 NA CASSPRGREETQYF TGTGCCAGCAGCCCCAGGGGGCGGGAAGAGACCCAGTACTTC
TRBJ1-3 14 TRBV6-6 TRBD1 NA CASSPQGSGNTIYF TGTGCCAGCAGCCCACAGGGGTCTGGAAACACCATATATTTT
TRBJ2-2 13 TRBV28 NA NA CASSSKPTGELFF TGTGCCAGCAGTTCTAAACCTACCGGGGAGCTGTTTTTT
TRBJ2-2 15 TRBV10-2 NA NA CASSESGVVTGELFF TGCGCCAGCAGTGAGTCCGGGGTGGTCACCGGGGAGCTGTTTTTT
TRBJ2-1 17 TRBV4-2 TRBD2 NA CASSQDLNGRAYNEQFF TGTGCCAGCAGCCAAGATTTGAACGGGAGGGCCTACAATGAGCAGTTCTTC
TRBJ2-5 17 TRBV10-1 TRBD1 NA CASSAGQGIPLGETQYF TGCGCCAGCAGTGCAGGACAGGGTATCCCACTCGGAGAGACCCAGTACTTC
TRBJ1-2 15 TRBV27 NA NA CASSLSGVAGHGYTF TGTGCCAGCAGTTTAAGTGGTGTGGCAGGGCATGGCTACACCTTC
TRBJ2-1 13 TRBV2 TRBD1 NA CALGQGLGDEQFF TGTGCCTTGGGACAGGGGCTAGGGGATGAGCAGTTCTTC
TRBJ2-1 16 TRBV15 TRBD2 NA CATSRVGTSGSIEQFF TGTGCCACCAGCAGAGTCGGGACTAGCGGGAGCATTGAGCAGTTCTTC
TRBJ2-7 10 TRBV20-1 NA NA CSAPDTHPGF TGCAGTGCCCCGGACACCCACCCTGGCTTC
TRBJ1-1 15 TRBV21-1 NA NA CASSNRDRADTEAFF TGTGCCAGCAGCAACCGGGACAGGGCTGACACTGAAGCTTTCTTT
TRBJ1-1 17 TRBV14 TRBD1 NA CASSLRGLISLNTEAFF TGTGCCAGCAGCTTGAGGGGGCTAATTTCTTTAAACACTGAAGCTTTCTTT
TRBJ2-7 14 TRBV5-1 NA NA CASSLQGGSYEQYF TGCGCCAGCAGCTTGCAGGGGGGATCATACGAGCAGTACTTC
TRBJ1-4 13 TRBV5-1 NA NA CASSDSHNEKLFF TGCGCCAGCTCGGACAGCCATAATGAAAAACTGTTTTTT
TRBJ2-2 19 TRBV9 TRBD2 once CASSVVASGGIPNTGELFF TGTGCCAGCAGCGTAGTCGCTAGCGGGGGTATCCCGAACACCGGGGAGCTGTTTTTT
TRBJ2-1 15 TRBV7-8 NA NA CASSPRTSNPNEQFF TGTGCCAGCAGCCCACGAACTAGCAACCCCAATGAGCAGTTCTTC